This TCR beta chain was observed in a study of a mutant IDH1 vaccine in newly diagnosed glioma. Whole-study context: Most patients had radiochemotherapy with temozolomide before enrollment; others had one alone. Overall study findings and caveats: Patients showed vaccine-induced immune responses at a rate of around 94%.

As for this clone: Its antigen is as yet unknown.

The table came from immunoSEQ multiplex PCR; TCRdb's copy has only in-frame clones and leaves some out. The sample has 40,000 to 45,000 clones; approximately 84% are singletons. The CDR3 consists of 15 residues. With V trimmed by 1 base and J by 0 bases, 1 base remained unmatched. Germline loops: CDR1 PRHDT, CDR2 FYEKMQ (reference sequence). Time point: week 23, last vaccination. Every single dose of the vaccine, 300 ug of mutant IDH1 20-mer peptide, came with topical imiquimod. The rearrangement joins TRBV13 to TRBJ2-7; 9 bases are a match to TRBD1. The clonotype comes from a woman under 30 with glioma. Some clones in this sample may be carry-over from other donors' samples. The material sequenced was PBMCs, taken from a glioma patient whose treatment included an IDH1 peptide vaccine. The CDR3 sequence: CASSLAGQGSYEQYF. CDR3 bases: TGTGCCAGCAGCTTAGCGGGACAGGGCTCCTACGAGCAGTACTTC.